These 24 T cell receptor beta chains originate from one sample sequenced in a study of cytomegalovirus exposure and HLA in healthy donors listed by TCRdb under 2017. Libraries were prepared through the immunoSEQ multiplex PCR assay. The multiplex PCR relied on a mix of 60 forward primers for TCR Vbeta segments and 13 reverse primers for TCR Jbeta segments. TCRdb provides this immuneACCESS table in a form limited to in-frame rearrangements. Some clones are lacking; in checked studies, under half of them reflect an unresolved V gene, and why the rest are absent is not known. Present in this sample are under 200,000 clones, about 80% of which were seen just once. Over 12% of the sample goes to the ten largest clones. The sequenced material came from PBMCs. These receptors were taken from a man in his forties or fifties in good health and CMV-seropositive.

This clone was seen a handful of times. The chain employs TRBV5-1 and TRBJ1-1, with D possibly TRBD1 on 6 matching bases. The CDR3 consists of 13 residues. V was clipped by 2 bases and J by 5 bases, with 10 bases between them. CDR1 is SGHRS and CDR2 is YFSETQ in the germline V gene. As DNA, the CDR3 is TGCGCCAGCAGCTTACAGGGAGATACTGAAGCTTTCTTT. It encodes CASSLQGDTEAFF.

The chain is built from TRBV28 and TRBJ2-1, with D possibly being TRBD1 (6 bases). Between the trimmed V and J ends, which lost 2 bases and 0 bases, there was a span of 14 bases. The CDR3 is made up of 17 amino acids. CDR1 and CDR2 (germline): MDHEN, SYDVKM. This CDR3 reads CASSLLPGESSYNEQFF. The CDR3 nucleotides read TGTGCCAGCAGTTTACTGCCAGGGGAGAGCTCCTACAATGAGCAGTTCTTC.

The CDR3 spells CASSEGGVSEAFF. For the CDR3, the DNA is TGTGCCAGCAGTGAGGGGGGTGTGTCTGAAGCTTTCTTT. The rearrangement uses TRBV2 and TRBJ1-1, with D possibly being TRBD1 (5 bases). This CDR3 comprises 13 residues. CDR1 and CDR2 from the germline V gene are SNHLY and FYNNEI. Deletions cut 3 bases from V and 6 bases from J, with 11 bases between.

This clone has only one observation. The chain combines TRBV5-1 with TRBJ1-1; 9 nucleotides line up with TRBD1. Germline loops: CDR1 SGHRS, CDR2 YFSETQ. The CDR3 is 16 amino acids. Trimming took 4 bases from V and 0 from J; bases not matched to a gene: 7. CDR3 nucleotides: TGCGCCAGCAGCAGGGGACAGGGAACGCTGAACACTGAAGCTTTCTTT. It yields the protein CASSRGQGTLNTEAFF.

V gene TRBV5-1 combines with J gene TRBJ1-6; the D gene is possibly TRBD1 (5 bases). The V end was cut by 3 bases, the J end by 10 bases, with 14 bases between. Germline loops: CDR1 SGHRS, CDR2 YFSETQ. The CDR3 has 14 amino acids. The CDR3 is CASSSQTGESPLHF. Here the CDR3 DNA reads TGCGCCAGCAGCTCGCAAACAGGAGAATCACCCCTCCACTTT.

This clone came up once. The chain is built from TRBV9 and TRBJ1-5; D might be TRBD1 (6 bases). The CDR3 totals 13 residues. Trimming left V 2 bases short and J 4 bases short, with 7 bases between. Looked up from germline, CDR1 is SGDLS and CDR2 is YYNGEE. The CDR3 coding sequence is TGTGCCAGCAGCGTCGGACAGAATCAGCCCCAGCATTTT. This gives the protein CASSVGQNQPQHF.

About this clone: At one boundary the junction diverges from the germline segment, which might be a read error. This rearrangement joins TRBV9 to TRBJ2-3; D might be TRBD2 (6 bases). This CDR3 comprises 14 residues. Germline V lookup: CDR1 SGDLS, CDR2 YYNGEE. DNA of the CDR3: TGTGCCAGCAGCGTAGTGGGGGGAACAGATGCGCAGTATTTT. Translating gives CASSVVGGTDAQYF. The full variable domain, completed using reference TRBV9 and TRBJ2-3, is DSGVTQTPKHLITATGQRVTLRCSPRSGDLSVYWYQQSLDQGLQFLIQYYNGEERAKGNILERFSAQQFPDLHSELNLSSLELGDSALYFCASSVVGGTDAQYFGPGTRLTVL.

This clone was recorded once. CDR3: CASRPTGYSNQPQHF. CDR3 DNA: TGTGCCAGTAGACCCACAGGGTATAGCAATCAGCCCCAGCATTTT. The chain recombines TRBV19 with TRBJ1-5; tentatively, D is TRBD1 (6 bases). V was pared by 6 bases and J by 0 bases, with 12 bases between. The CDR3 spans 15 residues. Germline lookup yields CDR1 LNHDA and CDR2 SQIVND (reference sequence).

This clone was observed a single time. The V gene is TRBV5-1, the J gene TRBJ2-2; weak D call: TRBD1 (6 bases). Germline loops: CDR1 SGHRS, CDR2 YFSETQ. With 4 bases removed from V and 6 bases from J, the gap between germline ends came to 10 bases. The CDR3 is made up of 13 amino acids. The CDR3 sequence: CASSPTGPGELFF. DNA of the CDR3: TGCGCCAGCAGCCCGACAGGACCCGGGGAGCTGTTTTTT.

The J gene is TRBJ1-2, the V gene TRBV29-1; the D gene is possibly TRBD1 (6 bases). CDR3 length equals 15 residues. Germline values: CDR1 SQVTM, CDR2 ANQGSEA. V lost 0 bases to trimming and J lost 5 bases, with 16 bases between them. CDR3 loop: CSVEDPTGRGYGYTF. The CDR3 DNA reads as TGCAGCGTTGAAGACCCAACAGGGCGCGGGTATGGCTACACCTTC.

The chain couples TRBV5-1 to TRBJ2-3; TRBD1 matches 8 bases. V trimming: 0 bases; J trimming: 5 bases; junction bases outside the gene matches: 8. This CDR3 is 16 amino acids long. CDR1 and CDR2 (germline): SGHRS, YFSETQ. As DNA, the CDR3 is TGCGCCAGCAGCTTGGGCGGGACAGGAGCCGGAGATACGCAGTATTTT. Translated: CASSLGGTGAGDTQYF. Full variable domain (outside the CDR3, taken from reference TRBV5-1 and TRBJ2-3): KAGVTQTPRYLIKTRGQQVTLSCSPISGHRSVSWYQQTPGQGLQFLFEYFSETQRNKGNFPGRFSGRQFSNSRSEMNVSTLELGDSALYLCASSLGGTGAGDTQYFGPGTRLTVL.

The chain combines TRBV6-5 with TRBJ1-2; D possibly corresponds to TRBD1 (5 bases). The length of the CDR3 is 13 residues. Germline V gene lookup returns CDR1 MNHEY and CDR2 SVGAGI. V gave up 2 bases and J gave up 2 bases, with 6 bases separating them. The CDR3 nucleotides are TGTGCCAGCAGTTACGACAGAAACTATGGCTACACCTTC. The encoded protein is CASSYDRNYGYTF.

The chain combines TRBV25-1 with TRBJ2-5, with 9 bases matching TRBD1. V lost 2 bases, J lost 2 bases, and 9 bases stayed unmatched. The CDR3 is made up of 17 amino acids. Germline-derived CDR1 and CDR2 are MGHDK and SYGVNS. The CDR3 sequence: CASSEKRRTGVQETQYF. CDR3 DNA: TGTGCCAGCAGTGAAAAAAGGAGGACAGGGGTGCAAGAGACCCAGTACTTC. Looking up the rest from reference TRBV25-1 and TRBJ2-5 gives the full variable domain: EADIYQTPRYLVIGTGKKITLECSQTMGHDKMYWYQQDPGMELHLIHYSYGVNSTEKGDLSSESTVSRIRTEHFPLTLESARPSHTSQYLCASSEKRRTGVQETQYFGPGTRLLVL.

The rearrangement joins TRBV5-4 to TRBJ2-3, with 8 bases aligning to TRBD1. The V gene end was trimmed by 0 bases and the J gene end by 11 bases; junction bases not matched to a gene: 5. The length of the CDR3 is 13 residues. Germline V gene lookup returns CDR1 SGHNT and CDR2 YYREEE (reference sequence). The CDR3 DNA sequence: TGTGCCAGCAGCTTGGCCTGGGGACAGGAGCAGTATTTT. Translation gives CASSLAWGQEQYF.

The chain recombines TRBV12-5 with TRBJ2-3, with no clear D. V lost 3 bases and J lost 4, with 5 bases in between. The CDR3 extends over 12 amino acids. Germline V gives CDR1 LGHNT, CDR2 FRNRAP. The CDR3 spells CASGFEADTQYF. The CDR3 bases are TGTGCTAGTGGTTTCGAGGCAGATACGCAGTATTTT.

V gene TRBV9 combines with J gene TRBJ1-5; D perhaps matches TRBD1 (5 bases). This CDR3 spans 15 amino acids. V shed 2 bases and J shed 6 bases, with 15 bases lying between them. Germline lookup yields CDR1 SGDLS and CDR2 YYNGEE. CDR3 sequence: CASSVNSGQGQPQHF. As DNA, the CDR3 is TGTGCCAGCAGCGTTAATTCAGGGCAAGGTCAGCCCCAGCATTTT.

V gene TRBV9 combines with J gene TRBJ2-5, with 11 positions matching TRBD2. The germline V gene encodes CDR1 SGDLS and CDR2 YYNGEE. CDR3 length: 23 amino acids. V shed 4 bases, J shed 2 bases, and the junction held 28 bases outside the gene matches. The CDR3 is CASSTPLVFNAASGGPRQETQYF. The CDR3 nucleotides read TGTGCCAGCAGCACCCCCTTAGTCTTTAACGCGGCTAGCGGGGGGCCACGACAAGAGACCCAGTACTTC.

The gene calls are TRBV5-6 and TRBJ1-2; 8 bases line up with TRBD1. V shed 4 bases, J shed 7 bases, and the junction held 9 bases outside the gene matches. This CDR3 spans 14 amino acids. Germline V gene data show CDR1 as SGHDT and CDR2 as YYEEEE. DNA of the CDR3: TGTGCCAGCAGCCAGTCTCAGGGGGCGTTTGGCTACACCTTC. Translating gives CASSQSQGAFGYTF.

The rearrangement joins TRBV4-2 to TRBJ1-3, with unresolved D. V gave up 0 bases and J gave up 3 bases, with 12 bases separating them. The CDR3 is 16 amino acids. Germline V gene lookup returns CDR1 LGHNA and CDR2 YNFKEQ. The CDR3 sequence: CASSQESGFGGNTIYF. DNA of the CDR3: TGTGCCAGCAGCCAAGAGTCGGGGTTCGGTGGAAACACCATATATTTT.

This chain links TRBV28 with TRBJ2-3; 10 bases align to TRBD2. The CDR3 covers 15 residues. Trimming cost V 5 bases and J 6 bases; bases outside gene matches: 8. CDR1 MDHEN and CDR2 SYDVKM come from the germline V gene. CDR3 bases: TGTGCCAGCAGTAGCGGGGGGGAAGGGAGGGATACGCAGTATTTT. Protein sequence: CASSSGGEGRDTQYF.

The V gene is TRBV30, the J gene TRBJ1-5; maybe TRBD1 (6 bases). The CDR3 runs to 14 residues. V was trimmed by 6 bases and J by 6 bases, leaving 18 bases between them. CDR1 and CDR2 from the germline V gene are GTSNPN and SVGIG (reference sequence). CDR3 amino acids: CACQQAGEGQPQHF. The CDR3 DNA sequence: TGTGCCTGCCAGCAAGCAGGGGAGGGTCAGCCCCAGCATTTT. Complete variable domain (other parts from reference TRBV30 and TRBJ1-5): SQTIHQWPATLVQPVGSPLSLECTVEGTSNPNLYWYRQAAGRGLQLLFYSVGIGQISSEVPQNLSASRPQDRQFILSSKKLLLSDSGFYLCACQQAGEGQPQHFGDGTRLSIL.

The rearrangement links TRBV5-6 to TRBJ2-1, with TRBD1 matching 7 bases. With 4 bases clipped from V and 2 bases from J, the junction kept 12 bases outside the gene matches. Germline CDR1 is SGHDT and CDR2 is YYEEEE. CDR3 length: 17 amino acids. CDR3 DNA: TGTGCCAGCAGCCATGGACAGGCAATGCGTACCTACAATGAGCAGTTCTTC. Its translation is CASSHGQAMRTYNEQFF.

V gene TRBV2 combines with J gene TRBJ2-2; 7 bases align to TRBD2. Germline-derived CDR1 and CDR2 are SNHLY and FYNNEI. V lost 3 bases and J lost 2; bases outside the gene matches: 9. The CDR3 length is 17 residues. DNA for the CDR3: TGTGCCAGCAGTGACCCGGGGGGTTTAAGCAACACCGGGGAGCTGTTTTTT. Amino acids: CASSDPGGLSNTGELFF.

This clone was detected only a few times. The chain has TRBV2 and TRBJ2-6, with TRBD1 matching 8 bases. The germline V gene encodes CDR1 SNHLY and CDR2 FYNNEI. Unmatched junction bases numbered 7, after V lost 7 bases and J lost 2 bases. The length of the CDR3 is 16 residues. This CDR3 reads CASTSDRAAGANVLTF. DNA for the CDR3: TGTGCCAGCACGTCGGACAGGGCTGCTGGGGCCAACGTCCTGACTTTC.